The rows below give T cell receptor beta chains drawn from one sample of a study of response to subunit inactivated influenza vaccine. TCRdb re-called the RT-PCR reads through MiXCR, storing one row per CDR3 protein. The sample consists of hundreds of thousands of distinct CDR3 sequences, approximately 12% of them appearing once. The sequencing here drew on PBMCs from blood, taken on the day of vaccination. These receptors all come from a man in his forties or fifties who received an inactivated influenza vaccine. Both conserved end residues are part of each CDR3. The D gene is left open where the match is weak. Size values are once, few and many counts, or a class for expanded clones, and some rows have none.

D gene	J gene	clone size	V gene	CDR3 protein	CDR3 DNA
.	TRBJ2-7	.	TRBV10-3	CAISPRQDTYEQYF	TGTGCCATCAGCCCTCGACAGGATACCTACGAGCAGTACTTC
.	TRBJ2-3	.	TRBV9	CASSVDPGTGTDTQYF	TGTGCCAGCAGCGTCGACCCCGGGACTGGCACAGATACGCAGTATTTT
TRBD1	TRBJ2-3	.	TRBV12-3/TRBV12-4	CASRSRGRTDTQYF	TGTGCCAGCAGGTCAAGGGGGCGGACAGATACGCAGTATTTT
.	TRBJ1-1	few	TRBV28	CASSPPLLPPEAFF	TGTGCCAGCAGTCCCCCCCTGCTGCCGCCTGAAGCTTTCTTT
.	TRBJ1-2	.	TRBV20-1	CSAPYYGYTF	TGCAGTGCCCCCTACTATGGCTACACCTTC
.	TRBJ2-5	.	TRBV12-3/TRBV12-4	CASSLSGRPQYF	TGTGCCAGCAGTTTATCGGGGCGTCCCCAGTACTTC
TRBD2	TRBJ2-4	few	TRBV15	CATSIGGGLSDIQYF	TGTGCCACCAGCATCGGGGGGGGCCTCAGTGACATTCAGTACTTC
TRBD2	TRBJ2-7	.	TRBV11-2	CASSSRAGTSGMAYEQYF	TGTGCCAGCAGCTCGCGGGCCGGGACTAGCGGTATGGCCTACGAGCAGTACTTC
.	TRBJ1-5	.	TRBV20-1	CSARMGGVNQPQHF	TGCAGTGCTAGAATGGGGGGCGTCAATCAGCCCCAGCATTTT
.	TRBJ2-1	once	TRBV5-1	CASSSRDLSSYNEQFF	TGCGCCAGCAGCAGCAGGGACCTGAGCTCCTACAATGAGCAGTTCTTC
TRBD2	TRBJ2-5	.	TRBV9	CASSVEGTSWETQYF	TGTGCCAGCAGCGTAGAGGGGACTAGTTGGGAGACCCAGTACTTC
.	TRBJ1-1	many	TRBV10-3	CAISELHRGTEAFF	TGTGCCATCAGTGAATTACACCGGGGGACTGAAGCTTTCTTT
.	TRBJ2-1	.	TRBV4-3	CASSLIAKNSYNEQFF	TGCGCCAGCAGCCTAATTGCGAAAAACTCCTACAATGAGCAGTTCTTC
.	TRBJ2-5	many	TRBV24-1	CATSDQSDSYQETQYF	TGTGCCACCAGTGACCAATCTGACAGCTACCAAGAGACCCAGTACTTC
.	TRBJ2-1	few	TRBV5-1	CASSLTYNNEQFF	TGCGCCAGCAGCTTGACTTACAACAATGAGCAGTTCTTC
.	TRBJ2-7	.	TRBV20-1	CSAPDSGGRTNEQYF	TGCAGTGCGCCAGACTCCGGAGGGAGGACGAATGAGCAGTACTTC
TRBD2	TRBJ2-3	few	TRBV4-3	CASSQWSGDTDTQYF	TGCGCCAGCAGCCAGTGGAGCGGGGACACAGATACGCAGTATTTT
.	TRBJ1-2	many	TRBV15	CATSRDLKLAEDGYTF	TGTGCCACCAGCAGAGATCTGAAACTGGCAGAGGATGGCTACACCTTC
.	TRBJ1-2	few	TRBV9	CASSVAGNYGYTF	TGTGCCAGCAGCGTAGCGGGCAACTATGGCTACACCTTC
.	TRBJ1-5	.	TRBV4-1	CASSQTAISNQPQHF	TGCGCCAGCAGCCAGACAGCAATTAGCAATCAGCCCCAGCATTTT
.	TRBJ2-3	.	TRBV7-2	CASTEAYDRTDTQYF	TGTGCCAGCACCGAAGCTTACGATCGCACAGATACGCAGTATTTT
.	TRBJ2-3	.	TRBV20-1	CSAAQRLAKSTDTQYF	TGCAGTGCGGCCCAGAGACTGGCGAAATCCACAGATACGCAGTATTTT
TRBD1	TRBJ2-2	many	TRBV12-3/TRBV12-4	CASSLTGRGTGELFF	TGTGCCAGCAGCCTGACAGGGCGCGGCACCGGGGAGCTGTTTTTT